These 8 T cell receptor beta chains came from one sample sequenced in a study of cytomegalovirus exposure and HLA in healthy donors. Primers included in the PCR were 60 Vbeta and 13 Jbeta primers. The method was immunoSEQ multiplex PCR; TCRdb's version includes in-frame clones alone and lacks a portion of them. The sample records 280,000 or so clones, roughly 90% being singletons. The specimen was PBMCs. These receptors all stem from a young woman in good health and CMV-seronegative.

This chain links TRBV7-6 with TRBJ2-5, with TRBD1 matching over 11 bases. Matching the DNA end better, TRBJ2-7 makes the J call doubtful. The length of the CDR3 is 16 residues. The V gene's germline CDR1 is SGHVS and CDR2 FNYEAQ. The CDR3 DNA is TGTGCCAGCAGCCGGGGCCCGGGACAGGGGGGGTACGAGCAGTACTTC. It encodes CASSRGPGQGGYEQYF.

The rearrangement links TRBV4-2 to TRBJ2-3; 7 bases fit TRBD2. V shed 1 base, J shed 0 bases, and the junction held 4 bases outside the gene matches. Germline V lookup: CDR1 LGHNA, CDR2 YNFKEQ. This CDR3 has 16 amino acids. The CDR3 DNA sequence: TGTGCCAGCAGCCAAGGGAGCGGGGAGAGCACAGATACGCAGTATTTT. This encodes CASSQGSGESTDTQYF.

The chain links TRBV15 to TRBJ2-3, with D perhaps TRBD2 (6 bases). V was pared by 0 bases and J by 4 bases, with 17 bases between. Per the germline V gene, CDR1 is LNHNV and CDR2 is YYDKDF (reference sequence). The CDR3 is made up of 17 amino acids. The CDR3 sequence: CATSRDSSRGGADTQYF. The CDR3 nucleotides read TGTGCCACCAGCAGAGATTCTTCGCGGGGCGGAGCAGATACGCAGTATTTT.

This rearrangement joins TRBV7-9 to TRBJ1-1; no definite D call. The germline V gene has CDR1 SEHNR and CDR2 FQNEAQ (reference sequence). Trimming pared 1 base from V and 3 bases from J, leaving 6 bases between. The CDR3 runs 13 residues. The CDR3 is CASSLEGDTEAFF. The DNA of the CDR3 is TGTGCCAGCAGCTTAGAAGGAGACACTGAAGCTTTCTTT.

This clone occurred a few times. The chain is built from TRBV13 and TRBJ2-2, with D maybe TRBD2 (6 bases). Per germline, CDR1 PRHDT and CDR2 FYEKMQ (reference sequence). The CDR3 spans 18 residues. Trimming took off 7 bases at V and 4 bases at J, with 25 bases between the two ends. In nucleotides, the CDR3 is TGTGCCAGCATCCACACTGCGGGGACCCGCGGTCTCACCGGGGAGCTGTTTTTT. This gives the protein CASIHTAGTRGLTGELFF.

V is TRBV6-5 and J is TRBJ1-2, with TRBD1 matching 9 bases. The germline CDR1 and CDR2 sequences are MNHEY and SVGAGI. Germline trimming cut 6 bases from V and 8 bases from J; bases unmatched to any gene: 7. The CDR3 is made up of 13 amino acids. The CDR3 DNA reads TGTGCCAGCAGGGCACGGGACAGGGACGGCTACACCTTC. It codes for CASRARDRDGYTF.

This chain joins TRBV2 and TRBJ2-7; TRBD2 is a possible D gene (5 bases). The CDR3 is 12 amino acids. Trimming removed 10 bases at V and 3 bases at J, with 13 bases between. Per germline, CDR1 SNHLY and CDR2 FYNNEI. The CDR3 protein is CAIRTGNYEQYF. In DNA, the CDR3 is TGTGCCATCCGGACGGGGAACTACGAGCAGTACTTC.

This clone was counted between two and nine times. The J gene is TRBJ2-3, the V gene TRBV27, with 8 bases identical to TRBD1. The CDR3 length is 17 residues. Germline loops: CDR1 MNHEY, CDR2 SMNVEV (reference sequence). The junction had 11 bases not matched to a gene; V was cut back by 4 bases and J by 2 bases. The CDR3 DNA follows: TGTGCCAGCAGTTCCCGAAGGGGGACAGGAAACACAGATACGCAGTATTTT. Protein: CASSSRRGTGNTDTQYF.